Shown below are 15 T cell receptor beta chains from a single sample sequenced in a study of T cells in Graves' hyperthyroidism and ophthalmopathy (dated 2019 in TCRdb). The library was built by means of multiplex PCR. The sample was run on an Illumina HiSeq 2000. Amplification of TCR beta CDR3 regions was carried out from RNA transcripts. The TCR CDR3 was subjected to a first round of RT-PCR using the HTBI primer set and the Qiagen OneStep RT-PCR kit. Using fastp at Q25 and MiXCR, TCRdb reprocessed the public reads and kept productive beta chains. Each record represents a unique CDR3 protein, reported with the most common genes and DNA among its rows. The sample table shows around 260,000 distinct CDR3 sequences, and about 25% are seen once. Roughly 24% of the sample is taken by the ten largest. Specimen: blood. These receptors all come from a man in his forties or fifties with Graves' hyperthyroidism that later progressed to Graves' ophthalmopathy.

This clonotype has at least ten counts. V and J are TRBV2 and TRBJ2-2; D is possibly TRBD1 (5 bases). CDR3 length: 16 residues. Germline V CDR1 and CDR2: SNHLY, FYNNEI. V lost 5 bases, J lost 1 base, and 14 bases lay in between. CDR3 sequence reads: CASSLSRQGNTGELFF. The CDR3 nucleotides are TGTGCCAGCAGTCTATCGAGGCAGGGGAACACCGGGGAGCTGTTTTTT.

This clonotype was recorded at least ten times. The V call is TRBV6-4, the J call TRBJ2-2; 9 positions agree with TRBD1. V lost 0 bases to trimming and J lost 6 bases; unmatched junction nucleotides: 5. The V gene's germline CDR1 is MRHNA and CDR2 SNTAGT. The CDR3 runs 16 residues. The CDR3 sequence: CASSDSYRGRPGELFF. CDR3 nucleotides: TGTGCCAGCAGTGACTCTTACAGGGGGCGCCCCGGGGAGCTGTTTTTT.

This clonotype was seen ten or more times. This chain links TRBV28 with TRBJ1-2; the D is unclear. The V gene lost 7 bases and the J gene lost 2 bases, with 14 bases spanning the gap. Germline values: CDR1 MDHEN, CDR2 SYDVKM. CDR3 length equals 14 residues. In DNA form, the CDR3 reads TGTGCCAGCACCGCCGTCAGTAGGAACTATGGCTACACCTTC. Translating gives CASTAVSRNYGYTF.

This clonotype was found many times. A much larger clone is a single base away; this may be a read error. The chain couples TRBV24-1 to TRBJ2-7; 14 bases align to TRBD2. Trimming cost V 4 bases and J 9 bases; bases outside gene matches: 7. Germline CDR1 is KGHDR and CDR2 is SFDVKD. The length of the CDR3 is 15 residues. The CDR3 DNA is TGTGCCACCAGTGACCCGGGACTAGCGGGAGAAGGGCAGTACTTC. Translating it yields CATSDPGLAGEGQYF.

In its sample, this clonotype was seen many times. The chain carries TRBV14 and TRBJ1-2; tentatively, D is TRBD1 (5 bases). This CDR3 contains 14 residues. CDR1 is SGHDN, CDR2 FVKESK, per germline. V gave up 0 bases and J gave up 6 bases, with 11 bases separating them. CDR3 DNA sequence: TGTGCCAGCAGCCAAGACTGGCGGGGGAATGGCTACACCTTC. This codes for CASSQDWRGNGYTF.

This clonotype has at least ten counts. This chain links TRBV5-1 with TRBJ1-3, with 7 nucleotides matching TRBD1. CDR3 length equals 16 residues. Germline CDR1 and CDR2: SGHRS and YFSETQ. J was trimmed by 0 bases and V by 5 bases; bases with no gene match: 8. In nucleotides, the CDR3 is TGCGCCAGCAGTCAAAGACAGGGAATCTCTGGAAACACCATATATTTT. Translated: CASSQRQGISGNTIYF.

The rearrangement joins TRBV6-4 to TRBJ2-3, with 9 bases aligning to TRBD1. Germline CDR1 is MRHNA and CDR2 is SNTAGT. The CDR3 spans 15 residues. The V and J ends lost 3 bases and 4 bases, in that order; junction bases with no gene match: 5. CDR3 bases: TGTGCCAGCAGTGATGGGGGACAGGGATCAGATACGCAGTATTTT. Residues: CASSDGGQGSDTQYF.

Ten or more counts support this clonotype. The rearrangement joins TRBV6-1 to TRBJ2-7; 7 bases match TRBD1. In germline, CDR1 is MNHNS, CDR2 SASEGT. This CDR3 region has 14 residues. V lost 1 base, J lost 2 bases, and 2 bases stayed unmatched. This chain's CDR3 is CASSEDRGAYEQYF. In DNA form, the CDR3 reads TGTGCCAGCAGTGAAGACAGGGGAGCCTACGAGCAGTACTTC.

This rearrangement joins TRBV12-3 or TRBV12-4 to TRBJ2-7; D might be TRBD1 or TRBD2, each matching 5 bases. V was cut by 5 bases and J by 7 bases, with 21 bases left in between. There are 15 residues in the CDR3. The chain's CDR3 is CASSQGRPLSEEQYF. CDR3 DNA: TGTGCCAGCAGTCAGGGACGGCCTCTATCAGAAGAGCAGTACTTC.

This clonotype was observed at least ten times. This rearrangement joins TRBV29-1 to TRBJ1-2, with unresolved D. Per germline, CDR1 SQVTM and CDR2 ANQGSEA. This CDR3 has 13 amino acids. V gave up 4 bases and J gave up 1 base, with 10 bases separating them. DNA of the CDR3: TGCAGCGTTGTAGGGCGGAGTAACTATGGCTACACCTTC. It encodes CSVVGRSNYGYTF.

This clonotype appeared once. The chain combines TRBV11-2 with TRBJ1-1; the D is unclear. CDR1 SGHAT and CDR2 FQNNGV come from the germline V gene. V was cut by 1 base and J by 11 bases, with 14 bases left in between. The CDR3 totals 13 residues. The CDR3 DNA reads as TGTGCCAGCAGCTTAGTACACCCCTTTCCGGCTTTCTTT. It codes for CASSLVHPFPAFF.

The rearrangement uses TRBV6-2 or TRBV6-3 and TRBJ1-1; TRBD1 matches at 7 bases. The CDR3 contains 16 residues. J was trimmed by 1 base and V by 5 bases; bases with no gene match: 10. Germline CDR1 MNHEY, CDR2 SVGEGT. DNA for the CDR3: TGTGCCAGCAGTCTTAGACAGGGTTTGAGGAACACTGAAGCTTTCTTT. Protein product: CASSLRQGLRNTEAFF.

This clonotype appeared many times. V usage is TRBV7-9 and J usage is TRBJ1-2, with a possible D match to TRBD1 (6 bases). Germline-derived CDR1 and CDR2 are SEHNR and FQNEAQ (reference sequence). V was trimmed by 2 bases and J by 4 bases, leaving 11 bases between them. The CDR3 consists of 14 residues. CDR3 nucleotides: TGTGCCAGCAGCTTATACCAGGACAGCTATGGCTACACCTTC. Protein product: CASSLYQDSYGYTF.

This clonotype was seen ten or more times. CDR3: CASSPQINTEAFF. DNA for the CDR3: TGTGCCAGCAGTCCACAGATAAACACTGAAGCTTTCTTT. The chain recombines TRBV7-9 with TRBJ1-1; D is unresolved. Germline CDR1 reads SEHNR; CDR2 reads FQNEAQ (reference sequence). Trimming took off 6 bases at V and 2 bases at J, with 10 bases between the two ends. The CDR3 runs 13 residues.

The genes are TRBV29-1 and TRBJ1-4; 12 bases line up with TRBD1. The CDR3 covers 14 residues. The germline V gene has CDR1 SQVTM and CDR2 ANQGSEA. After removal of 7 bases from V and 6 bases from J, the junction contained 6 bases not matched to a gene. CDR3 DNA: TGCAGCGCCGGGACAGGGGGCGCAGATGAAAAACTGTTTTTT. Residues: CSAGTGGADEKLFF.